This TCR beta chain was identified during a study of glioma-infiltrating T cells. Study-level points and caveats: Signature shared blood CDR3 motifs were enriched in low-divergence and depleted in high-divergence patients.

Per the germline V gene, CDR1 is LGHNA and CDR2 is YSLEER. V lost 0 bases and J lost 4; bases outside the gene matches: 7. The CDR3 consists of 16 residues. About this clonotype itself: Its antigen is unknown.

Amplification of TCR alpha and beta CDR3 regions from RNA used iRepertoire nested multiplex PCR. TCRdb reprocessed the multiplex PCR reads via MiXCR and lists one record per CDR3 protein. Here the sample spans 400,000 or so distinct CDR3 sequences, roughly two fifths being singletons. Sample: glioma tissue, nonneoplastic brain tissue, or PBMCs (not recorded which). This TCR was recovered from a human donor with low-grade glioma or glioblastoma, undergoing nonglioma brain surgery, or in good health (not recorded which). The rearrangement links TRBV4-3 to TRBJ2-3, with 7 bases identical to TRBD2. The CDR3 DNA is TGCGCCAGCAGCCAAGAGGCGGGAGTCCTTGCAGATACGCAGTATTTT. Protein sequence: CASSQEAGVLADTQYF.